Sequencing of this TCR beta chain was carried out in a study of blood T cell repertoires in COVID-19. Original methodology: Amplified reference gene primers provided the basis for estimating nucleated cell counts. The protocol was immunoSEQ multiplex PCR, while the TCRdb copy is restricted to in-frame clones and leaves out a portion. That table is the source of V, J and clone size, and D and trimming were worked out from the DNA. The sample lists around 130,000 clones; roughly 81% were seen once. The V gene end was trimmed by 6 bases and the J gene end by 10 bases; junction bases not matched to a gene: 9. Germline V gives CDR1 MNHEY, CDR2 SMNVEV (reference sequence). The CDR3 totals 15 residues.

Source material: peripheral blood. The receptor's source is a human donor in a cohort sampled during active COVID-19. The chain has TRBV27 and TRBJ1-6, with 10 bases identical to TRBD1. The CDR3, as DNA: TGTGCCAGCAGCCCCGAGGGACAGGGGTTGTCACCCCTCCACTTT. As protein: CASSPEGQGLSPLHF.